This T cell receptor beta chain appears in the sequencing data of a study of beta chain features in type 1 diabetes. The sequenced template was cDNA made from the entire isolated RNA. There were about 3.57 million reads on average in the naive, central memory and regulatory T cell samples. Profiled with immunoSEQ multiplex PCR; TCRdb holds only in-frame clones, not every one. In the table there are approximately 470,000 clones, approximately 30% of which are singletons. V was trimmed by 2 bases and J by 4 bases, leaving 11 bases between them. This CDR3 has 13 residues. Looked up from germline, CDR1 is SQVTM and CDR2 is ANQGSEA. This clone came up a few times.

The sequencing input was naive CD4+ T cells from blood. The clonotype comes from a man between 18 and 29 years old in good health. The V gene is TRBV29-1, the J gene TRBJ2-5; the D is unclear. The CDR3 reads CSVERVGGETQYF. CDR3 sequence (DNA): TGCAGCGTTGAACGCGTCGGCGGAGAGACCCAGTACTTC.